These T cell receptor beta chains were read from a single sample in a study of blood T cell repertoires in COVID-19. Sequencing was performed with immunoSEQ multiplex PCR; in TCRdb, only in-frame clones are kept and a portion is missing. The sample lists around 400,000 clones; 87% were seen once. The specimen sequenced was peripheral blood. These receptors were collected from a woman aged 55-69 years with COVID-19, enrolled during active disease. Each CDR3 is given without its conserved first and last residue. The order of the fields is CDR3 protein, V gene, D gene, CDR3 length. D genes are given only for firm matches.

cdr3_aa: ASSQLAGFYNEQF
v_call: TRBV11-2
d_call: .
cdr3_length: 13

cdr3_aa: ASSFYTGRDQPQH
v_call: TRBV5-6
d_call: .
cdr3_length: 13

cdr3_aa: ASSPGQPQH
v_call: TRBV2
d_call: .
cdr3_length: 9

cdr3_aa: ASSTLAGPINEQF
v_call: TRBV19
d_call: TRBD2
cdr3_length: 13

cdr3_aa: ASSARQGAGEAF
v_call: TRBV7-9
d_call: TRBD1
cdr3_length: 12

cdr3_aa: ASSLDGTARGYT
v_call: TRBV5-1
d_call: TRBD1
cdr3_length: 12

cdr3_aa: ATSDPSEQGKLNTEAF
v_call: TRBV24-1
d_call: TRBD1
cdr3_length: 16

cdr3_aa: SVTRQGAYEQY
v_call: TRBV29-1
d_call: TRBD1
cdr3_length: 11

cdr3_aa: ASSLYYTDTQY
v_call: TRBV5-8
d_call: .
cdr3_length: 11

cdr3_aa: ASSRTGDGTEAF
v_call: TRBV19
d_call: TRBD1
cdr3_length: 12

cdr3_aa: ASSSTGGNSPLH
v_call: TRBV5-1
d_call: .
cdr3_length: 12

cdr3_aa: ASSKPGDRGEKLF
v_call: TRBV19
d_call: TRBD1
cdr3_length: 13

cdr3_aa: ASSIPQGMNTEAF
v_call: TRBV19
d_call: .
cdr3_length: 13

cdr3_aa: ASSNRAGGSSEAF
v_call: TRBV19
d_call: .
cdr3_length: 13

cdr3_aa: ASSYSDNYGYT
v_call: TRBV6-5
d_call: .
cdr3_length: 11

cdr3_aa: ASSLANVRGSANYGYT
v_call: TRBV5-1
d_call: .
cdr3_length: 16

cdr3_aa: ASSHGGTGANVLT
v_call: TRBV28
d_call: TRBD2
cdr3_length: 13

cdr3_aa: ASSVVWTGGTDTQY
v_call: TRBV5-1
d_call: TRBD1
cdr3_length: 14

cdr3_aa: ASSADRGADTQY
v_call: TRBV7-3
d_call: .
cdr3_length: 12

cdr3_aa: ASSHSGGYNEQF
v_call: TRBV7-9
d_call: TRBD2
cdr3_length: 12

cdr3_aa: ASRGRGRKGAEVTNEKLF
v_call: TRBV28
d_call: .
cdr3_length: 18

cdr3_aa: ASSITGAKNIQY
v_call: TRBV19
d_call: .
cdr3_length: 12

cdr3_aa: ASSQVGGTQY
v_call: TRBV3-1/TRBV3-2
d_call: .
cdr3_length: 10

cdr3_aa: ASSTRDSPGNYGYT
v_call: TRBV19
d_call: .
cdr3_length: 14

cdr3_aa: ASSLGTLGAF
v_call: TRBV7-9
d_call: .
cdr3_length: 10

cdr3_aa: ASSAAGDETQY
v_call: TRBV9
d_call: TRBD2
cdr3_length: 11

cdr3_aa: ASIREANTGELF
v_call: TRBV2
d_call: TRBD2
cdr3_length: 12

cdr3_aa: ASSLTATNEKLF
v_call: TRBV5-1
d_call: .
cdr3_length: 12

cdr3_aa: ASSLGFRAEGNQPQH
v_call: TRBV5-6
d_call: .
cdr3_length: 15

cdr3_aa: ASSLVSGGTGELF
v_call: TRBV5-1
d_call: TRBD2
cdr3_length: 13

cdr3_aa: ASSLEGQPHNEQF
v_call: TRBV5-1
d_call: TRBD1
cdr3_length: 13